This entry is about one T cell receptor beta chain. Germline V lookup: CDR1 SGHTA, CDR2 FQGNSA. V shed 5 bases and J shed 2 bases, with 16 bases lying between them. The CDR3 length is 17 residues. The data stem from a study of blood T cell repertoires in COVID-19. Overall study context: Samples taken during acute and convalescent COVID-19 were collected in the United States, Italy and Spain. Nucleic acid was either cDNA or gDNA, and it came from T cells, B-cell-depleted T cells, or PBMCs.

Authors' data handling: It was from reference gene primer amplification that nucleated cell counts were estimated. Data came from immunoSEQ multiplex PCR; TCRdb stores just in-frame clones and leaves some out. V, J and clone size reflect that table, while D and trimming were determined from the DNA. The table records almost 90,000 clones, around 91% of them present only once. In Seattle, patients joined the study during active infection and were tracked longitudinally. Material: peripheral blood. The rearrangement links TRBV7-2 to TRBJ2-6; weak D call: TRBD2 (6 bases). The sequence derives from a man aged 18-30 years with COVID-19, enrolled during active disease. Here the CDR3 DNA reads TGTGCCAGCAGCACACGGACATCGGGAGCTGGGGCCAACGTCCTGACTTTC. It yields the protein CASSTRTSGAGANVLTF.